Listed here is a single T cell receptor beta chain. The study drew participants aged about 18 to 89 years from approximately 25 US areas. The germline V gene encodes CDR1 SGHDN and CDR2 FVKESK. V lost 3 bases, J lost 5 bases, and 15 bases stayed unmatched. The CDR3 loop spans 17 amino acids. This sample was included in a study of blood T cell repertoires in COVID-19. Original analysis: Reference gene primer amplification yielded estimated nucleated cell counts. Profiling relied on immunoSEQ multiplex PCR, and the TCRdb table lists in-frame clones only, not all of them. V and J calls and clone size follow that table, whereas D and trimming were derived from the DNA. The sample yields 310,000 or so clones, around nine tenths seen once.

The clonotype originates from a woman aged 40 to 50 who had recovered from COVID-19. The V call is TRBV14, the J call TRBJ1-2; TRBD1 matches at 7 bases. The sample was PBMCs or T cells enriched from blood (not recorded which). CDR3 protein: CASSQGIGQATYYGYTF. CDR3 sequence (DNA): TGTGCCAGCAGCCAGGGCATAGGACAGGCGACCTATTATGGCTACACCTTC. Full variable domain (outside the CDR3, taken from reference TRBV14 and TRBJ1-2): EAGVTQFPSHSVIEKGQTVTLRCDPISGHDNLYWYRRVMGKEIKFLLHFVKESKQDESGMPNNRFLAERTGGTYSTLKVQPAELEDSGVYFCASSQGIGQATYYGYTFGSGTRLTVV.